This passage covers 13 T cell receptor beta chains from one sample sequenced in a study of blood T cell repertoires in COVID-19. Produced via immunoSEQ multiplex PCR; TCRdb's table is partial and in-frame only. The table lists about 210,000 clones, 80% to 90% of them singletons. The sequenced sample consisted of peripheral blood. The receptor source for this set is a man aged 50 to 60 with active or convalescent COVID-19.

The chain employs TRBV5-1 and TRBJ2-7; the D gene is possibly TRBD1 (6 bases). The CDR3 is made up of 13 amino acids. Trimming took off 5 bases at V and 6 bases at J, with 15 bases between the two ends. Looked up from germline, CDR1 is SGHRS and CDR2 is YFSETQ. This chain's CDR3 is CASRPSSRGEQYF. In DNA, the CDR3 is TGCGCCAGCAGGCCATCAAGCAGGGGCGAGCAGTACTTC.

The chain has TRBV9 and TRBJ1-5; D is ambiguous. The germline V gene encodes CDR1 SGDLS and CDR2 YYNGEE. Trimming shortened V by 0 bases and J by 2 bases, and 6 bases separated the two germline ends. The CDR3 covers 14 residues. The CDR3 loop is CASSVGSGNQPQHF. DNA for the CDR3: TGTGCCAGCAGCGTAGGCAGCGGCAATCAGCCCCAGCATTTT.

The chain has TRBV29-1 and TRBJ1-2; 8 bases align to TRBD1. The CDR3 spans 14 residues. The germline V gene has CDR1 SQVTM and CDR2 ANQGSEA. With 6 bases clipped from V and 0 bases from J, the junction kept 6 bases outside the gene matches. In DNA, the CDR3 is TGCAGCGTCGGCTGGACAGGGACTAACTATGGCTACACCTTC. It specifies CSVGWTGTNYGYTF.

The rearrangement joins TRBV27 to TRBJ1-2, with 7 bases identical to TRBD1. This CDR3 is built from 13 residues. Germline assignment: CDR1 MNHEY and CDR2 SMNVEV (reference sequence). With V trimmed by 10 bases and J by 0 bases, 5 bases remained unmatched. CDR3 loop: CATRTGTNYGYTF. The CDR3 bases are TGTGCCACCCGGACAGGAACTAACTATGGCTACACCTTC.

This clone was picked up one time. The rearrangement links TRBV9 to TRBJ1-4; 8 bases align to TRBD1. The CDR3 spans 16 residues. Trimming removed 3 bases from V and 8 bases from J; junction bases left unmatched: 12. From germline, CDR1 is SGDLS and CDR2 YYNGEE. This CDR3 is CASSAGTDRAGEKLFF. The CDR3 region has the DNA TGTGCCAGCAGCGCCGGCACGGACAGGGCGGGAGAAAAACTGTTTTTT.

V is TRBV4-3 and J is TRBJ1-2; 7 positions match TRBD1. The germline V gene has CDR1 LGHNA and CDR2 YSLEER. V was clipped by 1 base and J by 6 bases; unmatched bases: 5. The CDR3 runs 14 residues. CDR3 nucleotides: TGCGCCAGCAGCCAAGTGACAGGGTGGGATGGCTACACCTTC. It is translated as CASSQVTGWDGYTF.

This chain uses TRBV11-1 with TRBJ2-2; TRBD2 aligns across 9 bases. Germline lookup yields CDR1 SGHAT and CDR2 FQDESV (reference sequence). The CDR3 contains 14 residues. V lost 10 bases to trimming and J lost 4 bases; unmatched junction nucleotides: 7. The CDR3 region is CATEAGGGTGELFF. CDR3 DNA sequence: TGTGCCACAGAAGCGGGAGGAGGCACCGGGGAGCTGTTTTTT.

The V and J genes are TRBV29-1 and TRBJ2-1, with TRBD1 matching 8 bases. V was clipped by 6 bases and J by 4 bases; unmatched bases: 8. From germline, CDR1 is SQVTM and CDR2 ANQGSEA. This CDR3 contains 14 residues. CDR3 region: CSVYRGFGYNEQFF. CDR3 bases: TGCAGCGTCTACAGGGGGTTCGGGTACAATGAGCAGTTCTTC.

This clone was detected once. The rearrangement links TRBV12-3 or TRBV12-4 to TRBJ2-1; 7 bases are shared with TRBD2. This CDR3 is 13 amino acids long. The junction had 3 bases not matched to a gene; V was cut back by 3 bases and J by 7 bases. DNA of the CDR3: TGTGCCAGCAGTTTTACAGCGGGAAATGAGCAGTTCTTC. It specifies CASSFTAGNEQFF.

The CDR3 coding sequence is TGTGCCAGCAGCCGGGTTGGGGGCAGTCAGCCCCAGCATTTT. Translating it yields CASSRVGGSQPQHF. The rearrangement joins TRBV6-5 to TRBJ1-5; maybe TRBD1 (6 bases). Germline V gene data show CDR1 as MNHEY and CDR2 as SVGAGI. V shed 6 bases and J shed 6 bases, with 15 bases lying between them. This CDR3 spans 14 amino acids.

The chain carries TRBV30 and TRBJ2-3; TRBD2 matches at 10 bases. Germline V lookup: CDR1 GTSNPN, CDR2 SVGIG (reference sequence). V lost 5 bases and J lost 4; bases outside the gene matches: 3. CDR3 size: 13 residues. The CDR3 bases are TGTGCCTGGGGGCTAGCGGGGGCAGATACGCAGTATTTT. It is translated as CAWGLAGADTQYF. Full variable domain (remainder filled in from reference TRBV30 and TRBJ2-3): SQTIHQWPATLVQPVGSPLSLECTVEGTSNPNLYWYRQAAGRGLQLLFYSVGIGQISSEVPQNLSASRPQDRQFILSSKKLLLSDSGFYLCAWGLAGADTQYFGPGTRLTVL.

The CDR3 here is CASSLMSLADNEQFF. The CDR3 nucleotides read TGTGCCAGCAGCTTAATGTCCCTCGCGGACAATGAGCAGTTCTTC. The chain combines TRBV7-6 with TRBJ2-1, with no clear D. V shed 2 bases and J shed 5 bases, with 13 bases lying between them. The CDR3 consists of 15 residues. From germline, CDR1 is SGHVS and CDR2 FNYEAQ.

The gene calls are TRBV6-6 and TRBJ1-5, with 8 bases that match TRBD1. Trimming removed 6 bases from V and 3 bases from J; junction bases left unmatched: 10. Per germline, CDR1 MNHNY and CDR2 SVGAGI (reference sequence). This CDR3 is 16 amino acids long. CDR3 coding DNA: TGTGCCAGCAGCCCGGTGCGACAGGGGTTCAATCAGCCCCAGCATTTT. Protein sequence: CASSPVRQGFNQPQHF.